One and the same sample provided the 32 T cell receptor beta chains below, sequenced in a study of molecular identifiers for immune sequencing clone quantification. TCRdb re-called the PCR reads through MiXCR, storing one row per CDR3 protein. The table shows about 630,000 distinct CDR3 sequences, with around 25% occurring only once. Sequenced: naive CD8+ T cells from blood, with Jurkat cell RNA spiked in. Subset defined: FACS-sorted CD8+CD4-CCR7+CD45RA+ naive T cells. These receptors came from a human donor in good health. Some libraries in this study had Jurkat cell RNA spiked in.

This clonotype was seen many times. The CDR3 nucleotides are TGTGCCAGCAGTTTATCGGACAGTCCGCCCACAGATACGCAGTATTTT. Residues: CASSLSDSPPTDTQYF. The V and J genes are TRBV28 and TRBJ2-3; TRBD1 might be the D (6 bases). Germline V gene lookup returns CDR1 MDHEN and CDR2 SYDVKM. Trimming took off 1 base at V and 2 bases at J, with 13 bases between the two ends. The CDR3 spans 16 residues.

The chain combines TRBV5-1 with TRBJ2-7, with TRBD1 identical over 10 bases. Per the germline V gene, CDR1 is SGHRS and CDR2 is YFSETQ. This CDR3 has 16 amino acids. The J segment lost 5 bases and the V segment lost 4 bases, leaving 12 bases of the junction unmatched. The CDR3 protein is CASSGPGQGTRDEQYF. The CDR3 DNA follows: TGCGCCAGCAGCGGGCCGGGACAGGGGACCCGGGACGAGCAGTACTTC.

In its sample, this clonotype was seen a few times. The chain is built from TRBV4-3 and TRBJ1-1; D call uncertain. Looked up from germline, CDR1 is LGHNA and CDR2 is YSLEER. This CDR3 comprises 15 residues. Between the trimmed V and J ends, which lost 5 bases and 0 bases, there was a span of 13 bases. In DNA, the CDR3 is TGCGCCAGCAGCAGTTGGGATTCCATGAACACTGAAGCTTTCTTT. Translation gives CASSSWDSMNTEAFF.

As to this clonotype: Since a much larger clone is just one base distant, this may be a read error. This chain connects TRBV21-1 to TRBJ2-3; the tabulated D call, TRBD1, remains unverified against the DNA. TRBV21-1 is annotated as a pseudogene. CDR3 length equals 19 residues. The CDR3 DNA reads as TGTGCCAGCAGCAAAGGGCGTCTCGTCAAGCCCCTTGGGACAGATACGCAGTATTTT. Amino acids: CASSKGRLVKPLGTDTQYF.

This clonotype has more than one count but fewer than ten. J is TRBJ2-1 and V is TRBV7-9; TRBD1 agrees at 10 bases. V gave up 5 bases and J gave up 8 bases; unmatched junction bases: 9. This CDR3 is 15 amino acids long. The germline gives CDR1 SEHNR, CDR2 FQNEAQ (reference sequence). For the CDR3, the DNA is TGTGCCAGCAGCAATGACAGGGGGCCCTGGTATGAGCAGTTCTTC. It translates to CASSNDRGPWYEQFF.

This clonotype came up many times. The chain joins TRBV5-1 to TRBJ1-1; D is unclear. This CDR3 comprises 16 residues. Per germline, CDR1 SGHRS and CDR2 YFSETQ. Trimming cost V 0 bases and J 2 bases, with 14 bases left between them. The CDR3 loop is CASSLAAGPSNTEAFF. The CDR3 region has the DNA TGCGCCAGCAGCTTGGCCGCGGGCCCCTCTAACACTGAAGCTTTCTTT.

This clonotype was recorded a few times. The chain is built from TRBV19 and TRBJ2-1, with D possibly matching TRBD2 (5 bases). This CDR3 has 14 amino acids. V lost 7 bases and J 5 bases, leaving 15 bases between the germline ends. The V gene's germline CDR1 is LNHDA and CDR2 SQIVND (reference sequence). In DNA, the CDR3 is TGTGCCAGTAAACCCAACGGGATTAACAATGAGCAGTTCTTC. This codes for CASKPNGINNEQFF.

This clonotype was seen just once. This chain links TRBV12-3 or TRBV12-4 with TRBJ2-7, with a tentative D call TRBD2 (6 bases). The CDR3 covers 14 residues. The V gene lost 5 bases and the J gene lost 6 bases, with 17 bases spanning the gap. CDR3 protein: CASSPSPTSAEQYF. As DNA, the CDR3 is TGTGCCAGCAGTCCCAGCCCGACTAGTGCCGAGCAGTACTTC.

The chain carries TRBV4-3 and TRBJ2-2, with 8 bases matching TRBD2. Germline V gives CDR1 LGHNA, CDR2 YSLEER. V shed 0 bases, J shed 5 bases, and the junction held 11 bases outside the gene matches. The CDR3 has 18 amino acids. The CDR3 DNA reads as TGCGCCAGCAGCCAAGATTTCGGAGCGGGGGTAGAGACCGGGGAGCTGTTTTTT. This codes for CASSQDFGAGVETGELFF.

A few counts support this clonotype. The V call is TRBV11-2, the J call TRBJ2-7; tentative D call: TRBD2 (6 bases). There are 16 residues in the CDR3. CDR1 is SGHAT, CDR2 FQNNGV, per germline. V lost 7 bases to trimming and J lost 5 bases, with 24 bases between them. The CDR3 DNA is TGTGCCAGCACCCCGGGGGAGACCTTAGCGGTCCACGAGCAGTACTTC. It encodes CASTPGETLAVHEQYF. Together with reference TRBV11-2 and TRBJ2-7, the CDR3 gives the full variable domain: EAGVAQSPRYKIIEKRQSVAFWCNPISGHATLYWYQQILGQGPKLLIQFQNNGVVDDSQLPKDRFSAERLKGVDSTLKIQPAKLEDSAVYLCASTPGETLAVHEQYFGPGTRLTVT.

This clonotype occurred a few times. This chain joins TRBV29-1 and TRBJ2-7; D call uncertain. From germline, CDR1 is SQVTM and CDR2 ANQGSEA. V dropped 4 bases and J dropped 2 bases, with 12 bases sitting between them. This CDR3 is built from 13 residues. The CDR3 DNA sequence: TGCAGCGTTGCCGATGGGGAAACCTACGAGCAGTACTTC. This sequence encodes CSVADGETYEQYF.

Note on this clonotype: Compared with germline, one end of the junction differs, possibly owing to a read error. The chain employs TRBV7-9 and TRBJ2-2; TRBD1 is a possible D gene (6 bases). This CDR3 comprises 14 residues. Germline V gene sequence: CDR1 SEHNR, CDR2 FQNEAQ (reference sequence). The CDR3 DNA is TGTGCCAGCAGCTCAGACAGGATTCACGGGGAGCTGGTTTTT. This translates into CASSSDRIHGELVF.

The chain carries TRBV12-3 or TRBV12-4 and TRBJ2-1; 11 bases line up with TRBD2. CDR3 length equals 15 residues. The V segment lost 6 bases and the J segment 1 base; nucleotides outside the gene matches: 2. The CDR3 DNA reads as TGTGCCAGCAGGATAGCGGGAGGGTCCTACAATGAGCAGTTCTTC. It yields the protein CASRIAGGSYNEQFF.

This clonotype was seen many times. CDR3 sequence: CASSYSRRKNTGELFF. CDR3 nucleotides: TGTGCCAGCAGTTACTCGAGACGGAAGAACACCGGGGAGCTGTTTTTT. The rearrangement uses TRBV6-2 or TRBV6-3 and TRBJ2-2, with D unresolved. The CDR3 sequence is 16 residues long. V dropped 0 bases and J dropped 1 base, with 9 bases sitting between them. CDR1 and CDR2 from the germline V gene are MNHEY and SVGEGT.

This clonotype was detected many times. The rearrangement joins TRBV10-3 to TRBJ2-5; 7 bases are shared with TRBD1. The CDR3 sequence is 14 residues long. The V and J ends lost 0 bases and 5 bases, in that order; junction bases with no gene match: 3. Germline V gene lookup returns CDR1 ENHRY and CDR2 SYGVKD. The CDR3 spells CAISESTGTETQYF. CDR3 nucleotides: TGTGCCATCAGTGAGTCGACAGGGACGGAGACCCAGTACTTC.

This chain uses TRBV6-2 or TRBV6-3 with TRBJ2-1, with TRBD1 as a possible D gene (5 bases). Trimming cost V 2 bases and J 3 bases, with 11 bases left between them. The CDR3 contains 15 residues. Germline V CDR1 and CDR2: MNHEY, SVGEGT. The CDR3 protein is CASSYRTGDYNEQFF. The CDR3, as DNA: TGTGCCAGCAGTTACAGAACAGGCGACTACAATGAGCAGTTCTTC.

Ten or more counts support this clonotype. The genes are TRBV7-9 and TRBJ1-5; 8 nucleotides agree with TRBD1. This CDR3 region has 14 residues. Germline V lookup: CDR1 SEHNR, CDR2 FQNEAQ (reference sequence). J lost 5 bases, V lost 5 bases, and 5 bases had no gene match. CDR3 sequence: CASSTGQGHQPQHF. CDR3 nucleotide sequence: TGTGCCAGCAGCACCGGACAGGGACATCAGCCCCAGCATTTT.

The chain has TRBV19 and TRBJ2-1; 10 bases line up with TRBD2. Germline V gene lookup returns CDR1 LNHDA and CDR2 SQIVND (reference sequence). This CDR3 contains 16 residues. Trimming took 3 bases from V and 2 from J; bases not matched to a gene: 4. For the CDR3, the DNA is TGTGCCAGTAGTATTCCTAGCGGGGGAGCCTACAATGAGCAGTTCTTC. This translates into CASSIPSGGAYNEQFF.

This clonotype was picked up many times. The CDR3 loop reads CASSSIWRGDEETQYF. The DNA of the CDR3 is TGTGCCAGCAGCTCCATCTGGCGGGGGGATGAAGAGACCCAGTACTTC. The rearrangement uses TRBV7-9 and TRBJ2-5, with 8 bases matching TRBD2. V shed 4 bases and J 3 bases; nucleotides not matched to a gene: 10. The CDR3 extends over 16 amino acids. CDR1 is SEHNR and CDR2 is FQNEAQ in the germline V gene (reference sequence).

The table lists this clonotype with many counts. This chain links TRBV12-3 or TRBV12-4 with TRBJ1-1, with no clear D. The CDR3 has 13 residues. V gave up 2 bases and J gave up 0 bases, with 4 bases separating them. DNA for the CDR3: TGTGCCAGCAGTTTAATTATGAACACTGAAGCTTTCTTT. Translation gives CASSLIMNTEAFF.

This clonotype came up many times. The CDR3 nucleotides read TGTGCCAGCAGTTTAATTGCAGGGGGCTACCAGCCCCAGCATTTT. Translated, it gives CASSLIAGGYQPQHF. The chain combines TRBV28 with TRBJ1-5; TRBD1 agrees at 8 bases. The CDR3 is 15 amino acids. V lost 2 bases and J lost 7; bases outside the gene matches: 7. Germline CDR1 reads MDHEN; CDR2 reads SYDVKM.

This clonotype has only a few counts. The chain is built from TRBV6-5 and TRBJ2-7; 7 positions agree with TRBD1. The CDR3 spans 16 residues. V lost 5 bases and J lost 0; bases outside the gene matches: 10. Germline values: CDR1 MNHEY, CDR2 SVGAGI. The CDR3 nucleotides are TGTGCCAGCAGTCCCGGGACAGCCCGGTACTCCTACGAGCAGTACTTC. Protein: CASSPGTARYSYEQYF.

Details on this clonotype: A single base separates this from a much larger clone, so it may be a read error. The rearrangement uses TRBV23-1 and TRBJ2-4; D might be TRBD1 (5 bases). TRBV23-1 is filed as an ORF, its function uncertain. V was trimmed by 8 bases and J by 5 bases, leaving 25 bases between them. The CDR3 is 17 residues long. CDR3 nucleotide sequence: TGCGCCAGCGGACCAACAACGACAGAACCCACTGAAAACATTCAGTACTTC. It codes for CASGPTTTEPTENIQYF.

This clonotype occurred many times. This chain connects TRBV6-2 or TRBV6-3 to TRBJ2-7; TRBD1 matches at 10 bases. Trimming took 2 bases from V and 2 from J; bases not matched to a gene: 3. The CDR3 contains 15 residues. Germline CDR1 MNHEY, CDR2 SVGEGT. The CDR3 DNA sequence: TGTGCCAGCAGTTACGGGGACAGGGGCCCCTACGAGCAGTACTTC. Encoded protein: CASSYGDRGPYEQYF.

CDR3 sequence: CASSLGAPPMNTEAFF. CDR3 nucleotide sequence: TGTGCCAGCAGCTTAGGGGCACCGCCCATGAACACTGAAGCTTTCTTT. The chain uses TRBV11-2 and TRBJ1-1; no clear D. The germline gives CDR1 SGHAT, CDR2 FQNNGV. The length of the CDR3 is 16 residues. V was trimmed by 1 base and J by 0 bases, leaving 12 bases between them.

This chain links TRBV7-9 with TRBJ2-7; D ambiguous. The CDR3 extends over 14 amino acids. Trimming removed 5 bases at V and 6 bases at J, with 17 bases between. Germline V CDR1 and CDR2: SEHNR, FQNEAQ (reference sequence). CDR3 coding DNA: TGTGCCAGCAGCGGCGGAAGAACCTGGGGCGAGCAGTACTTC. The encoded protein is CASSGGRTWGEQYF.

Points on this clonotype: This may come from a read error, since a much larger clone is one base off. The chain joins TRBV10-3 to TRBJ2-3, with 7 bases lining up with TRBD1. V lost 2 bases and J lost 4; bases outside the gene matches: 3. The germline gives CDR1 ENHRY, CDR2 SYGVKD. CDR3 length: 14 residues. The CDR3 here is CAISEQGVPDTQYF. The CDR3 DNA sequence: TGTGCCATCAGTGAGCAGGGGGTCCCAGATACGCAGTATTTT.

Details on this clonotype: Possible read error: a much larger clone is one base away. The chain employs TRBV28 and TRBJ2-7; D might be TRBD1 (5 bases). The CDR3 contains 14 residues. Germline assignment: CDR1 MDHEN and CDR2 SYDVKM. This chain's CDR3 is CASSLSRTSYVQYF. The CDR3 DNA is TGTGCCAGCAGTTTATCTCGGACATCCTACGTGCAGTACTTC.

The CDR3 reads CASSPFQTGRIAKNIQYF. The CDR3 coding sequence is TGTGCCAGCAGCCCCTTCCAGACAGGGAGGATAGCCAAAAACATTCAGTACTTC. The chain couples TRBV3-1 to TRBJ2-4; D might be TRBD1 (7 bases). Germline CDR1 reads LGHDT; CDR2 reads YNNKEL (reference sequence). The CDR3 extends over 18 amino acids. The V and J ends lost 4 bases and 0 bases respectively, with 19 bases between them.

Details on this clonotype: One junction end disagrees with the germline gene, perhaps due to a read error. This chain joins TRBV7-2 and TRBJ2-2; D might be TRBD2 (5 bases). The CDR3 has 19 residues. Germline V gives CDR1 SGHTA, CDR2 FQGNSA. CDR3 bases: TGTGCCAGCAGCTTAGCGAGCTACAGTGTGAGGGCAGGCACCCGGGAGCTGTTTTTT. Its protein is CASSLASYSVRAGTRELFF.

Ten or more counts support this clonotype. The chain carries TRBV29-1 and TRBJ2-5; D is undetermined. The length of the CDR3 is 14 residues. Germline V lookup: CDR1 SQVTM, CDR2 ANQGSEA. V gave up 5 bases and J gave up 5 bases, with 18 bases separating them. The CDR3 bases are TGCAGCGTTTATGAAGGATTTGCTGTTGAGACCCAGTACTTC. Amino acids: CSVYEGFAVETQYF. The variable domain in full, with the rest retrieved from reference TRBV29-1 and TRBJ2-5, is SAVISQKPSRDICQRGTSLTIQCQVDSQVTMMFWYRQQPGQSLTLIATANQGSEATYESGFVIDKFPISRPNLTFSTLTVSNMSPEDSSIYLCSVYEGFAVETQYFGPGTRLLVL.

This clonotype was counted many times. CDR3 sequence reads: CSVEDGSGVGYNEQFF. The CDR3 DNA sequence: TGCAGCGTTGAAGATGGGTCGGGAGTAGGCTACAATGAGCAGTTCTTC. The chain uses TRBV29-1 and TRBJ2-1; D is possibly TRBD2 (6 bases). Between the trimmed V and J ends, which lost 0 bases and 3 bases, there was a span of 15 bases. CDR3 length equals 16 residues. Germline V gene lookup returns CDR1 SQVTM and CDR2 ANQGSEA.